This TCR beta chain was identified during a study of molecular identifiers for immune sequencing clone quantification. Between about 19,000 and 1,000,000 sorted cells, with 10%, 30% or 50% RNA, yielded naive CD8 libraries. Whole-study results and caveats: With a barcode shared among identical TCR molecules, highly expanded clone sizes could be underestimated.

Comment on this clonotype: Its antigen remains unknown.

With 2 bases removed from V and 5 bases from J, the gap between germline ends came to 15 bases. The CDR3 consists of 15 residues. In TCRdb, the PCR reads were re-called with MiXCR into one record per CDR3 protein. The data hold 12,000 or so distinct CDR3 sequences, with roughly 18% observed a single time. The material sequenced was naive CD8+ T cells from blood, with Jurkat cell RNA spiked in. Regarding subset: FACS-sorted CD8+CD4-CCR7+CD45RA+ naive T cells. The chain links TRBV12-3 or TRBV12-4 to TRBJ2-5, with D possibly matching TRBD2 (5 bases). The receptor was isolated from a human donor in good health. Some libraries in this study had Jurkat cell RNA spiked in. The DNA for the CDR3 is TGTGCCAGCAGTTTAACGGCGGGCCCGGGGGAGACCCAGTACTTC. Residues: CASSLTAGPGETQYF.